A selection of T cell receptor beta chains follows, all from one sample in a study of radiotherapy plus CTLA-4 blockade in lung cancer. Sequenced by immunoSEQ multiplex PCR; TCRdb stores in-frame clones only, minus some. This table holds more than 25,000 clones, roughly 80% found once. The sample was peripheral blood, taken from a patient treated with radiotherapy plus ipilimumab. Receptor source: a human donor with non-small cell lung cancer who had stable disease on radiotherapy plus ipilimumab. The CDR3 runs from the conserved cysteine through the conserved F or W. The D gene is left open where the match is weak. Rows give clone size only sometimes, using once, few, many, or a class for an expanded clone.

v_gene,j_gene,abundance,d_gene,CDR3nt,CDR3aa
TRBV18,TRBJ1-1,few,.,TGTGCCAGCTCCCCGGGACGGAACACTGAAGCTTTCTTT,CASSPGRNTEAFF
TRBV4-1,TRBJ2-3,.,TRBD2,TGCGCCAGCAGCCAAGGGCCGCAACCCGGACTAGCAGATACGCAGTATTTT,CASSQGPQPGLADTQYF
TRBV6-5,TRBJ1-1,.,.,TGTGCCAGCAGTTACTCAGGGGAGGGAGCTTTCTTT,CASSYSGEGAFF
TRBV6-4,TRBJ1-1,.,.,TGTGCCAGCAGTGCACTGGCGGGGATGAACACTGAAGCTTTCTTT,CASSALAGMNTEAFF
TRBV5-1,TRBJ1-3,.,.,TGCGCCAGCAGCTCCGGACTCCCTCCTGGAAACACCATATATTTT,CASSSGLPPGNTIYF
TRBV27,TRBJ1-2,few,TRBD1,TGTGCCAGCAGTTCATTTGCCGGGACAGCAAACTATGGCTACACCTTC,CASSSFAGTANYGYTF
TRBV11-2,TRBJ2-1,.,.,TGTGCCAGCAGCTTAGCCAGTTGGAGCTCCTACAATGAGCAGTTCTTC,CASSLASWSSYNEQFF
TRBV7-8,TRBJ1-2,.,.,TGTGCCAGCAGCTCGGAGGCTCTGGGCTATGGCTACACCTTC,CASSSEALGYGYTF
TRBV5-1,TRBJ1-4,.,.,TGCGCCAGCAGCCGGGACGGTGGTAATGAAAAACTGTTTTTT,CASSRDGGNEKLFF
TRBV7-7,TRBJ2-5,few,.,TGTGCCAGCAGCTCTACAAGGGAGACCCAGTACTTC,CASSSTRETQYF
TRBV19,TRBJ1-5,.,.,TGTGCCAGTAGGTCTAACTCAAACCGGGGGACAAATCAGCCCCAGCATTTT,CASRSNSNRGTNQPQHF
TRBV13,TRBJ1-3,few,.,TGTGCCAGCAGCTCCCAAGGAGACACCATATATTTT,CASSSQGDTIYF
TRBV5-1,TRBJ1-3,.,.,TGCGCCAGCAGCTTGGATAGTATCGGGGGTGGAAACACCATATATTTT,CASSLDSIGGGNTIYF
TRBV7-2,TRBJ2-1,.,.,TGTGCCAGCAGCTTAGTCCGGCGGGATAAGTTCTTC,CASSLVRRDKFF